This is a list of T cell receptor beta chains from one sample in a study of blood T cell repertoires in COVID-19. Profiling relied on immunoSEQ multiplex PCR, and the TCRdb table lists in-frame clones only, not all of them. The table records fewer than 350,000 clones, roughly 85% of them present only once. The sequencing input was PBMCs or T cells enriched from blood (not recorded which). These receptors were obtained from a woman in her forties or fifties who had recovered from COVID-19. Both conserved end residues are part of each CDR3. A D gene is named only where the DNA matches it firmly. For some rows the clone size is stated as once, few or many, or as a class when expanded; others skip it.

D gene: TRBD2; clone size: .; CDR3 length: 14; J gene: TRBJ2-2; V gene: TRBV19; CDR3 DNA: TGTGCCAGTAGTCGGGGGGGCCAGCCCGGGGAGCTGTTTTTT; CDR3 protein: CASSRGGQPGELFF
D gene: TRBD1; clone size: .; CDR3 length: 14; J gene: TRBJ1-1; V gene: TRBV6-6; CDR3 DNA: TGTGCCAGCAATCCTTCCGGGACAGAGAAGAGGGCTTTCTTT; CDR3 protein: CASNPSGTEKRAFF
D gene: .; clone size: .; CDR3 length: 14; J gene: TRBJ1-3; V gene: TRBV7-9; CDR3 DNA: TGTGCCAGCAGCTCGTGGGGGGAACGGAACACCATATATTTT; CDR3 protein: CASSSWGERNTIYF
D gene: TRBD1; clone size: .; CDR3 length: 15; J gene: TRBJ1-5; V gene: TRBV7-9; CDR3 DNA: TGTGCCAGCAGCTTAACTGGGACAGCTAATCAGCCCCAGCATTTT; CDR3 protein: CASSLTGTANQPQHF
D gene: TRBD1; clone size: .; CDR3 length: 15; J gene: TRBJ2-2; V gene: TRBV18; CDR3 DNA: TGTGCCAGCTCGCGACAGGGGGCGAACACCGGGGAGCTGTTTTTT; CDR3 protein: CASSRQGANTGELFF
D gene: TRBD2; clone size: once; CDR3 length: 14; J gene: TRBJ2-1; V gene: TRBV30; CDR3 DNA: TGTGCCTGGAATCGCGGGAGGGCCTACAATGAGCAGTTCTTC; CDR3 protein: CAWNRGRAYNEQFF
D gene: .; clone size: .; CDR3 length: 14; J gene: TRBJ1-5; V gene: TRBV19; CDR3 DNA: TGTGCCAGTAGTATATTTGCAGATTATCAGCCCCAGCATTTT; CDR3 protein: CASSIFADYQPQHF
D gene: .; clone size: .; CDR3 length: 13; J gene: TRBJ1-2; V gene: TRBV2; CDR3 DNA: TGTGCCAGCAGGACACAGCCCTCTTATGGCTACACCTTC; CDR3 protein: CASRTQPSYGYTF
D gene: .; clone size: once; CDR3 length: 14; J gene: TRBJ2-2; V gene: TRBV6-4; CDR3 DNA: TGTGCCAGCAGAGCAGACTGGAACACCGGGGAGCTGTTTTTT; CDR3 protein: CASRADWNTGELFF
D gene: TRBD2; clone size: .; CDR3 length: 17; J gene: TRBJ2-3; V gene: TRBV11-2; CDR3 DNA: TGTGCCAGCAGCTTCCTTTCTAGCGGGAGGGCCACAGATACGCAGTATTTT; CDR3 protein: CASSFLSSGRATDTQYF
D gene: TRBD2; clone size: few; CDR3 length: 15; J gene: TRBJ2-7; V gene: TRBV6-2/TRBV6-3; CDR3 DNA: TGTGCCAGCAGTTACCAGGGCGGGGGAGGTTACGAGCAGTACTTC; CDR3 protein: CASSYQGGGGYEQYF
D gene: TRBD2; clone size: .; CDR3 length: 16; J gene: TRBJ2-5; V gene: TRBV30; CDR3 DNA: TGTGCCTGGAGTTACCGACTAGCCGAGTACCAAGAGACCCAGTACTTC; CDR3 protein: CAWSYRLAEYQETQYF
D gene: TRBD1; clone size: .; CDR3 length: 17; J gene: TRBJ1-5; V gene: TRBV7-6; CDR3 DNA: TGTGCCAGCAGCTTAGTAGGGGGCCGGGGCAATATTCAGCCCCAGCATTTT; CDR3 protein: CASSLVGGRGNIQPQHF
D gene: TRBD1; clone size: .; CDR3 length: 14; J gene: TRBJ1-2; V gene: TRBV20-1; CDR3 DNA: TGCAGTGCTAGTAAACAGGGGGAAGGCTATGGCTACACCTTC; CDR3 protein: CSASKQGEGYGYTF
D gene: .; clone size: .; CDR3 length: 13; J gene: TRBJ2-5; V gene: TRBV15; CDR3 DNA: TGTGCCACCAGCAGGATACCTACAGAGACCCAGTACTTC; CDR3 protein: CATSRIPTETQYF
D gene: .; clone size: .; CDR3 length: 17; J gene: TRBJ1-1; V gene: TRBV19; CDR3 DNA: TGTGCCAGTAGTGCGAGGACTACCCGGAGGGTGAACACTGAAGCTTTCTTT; CDR3 protein: CASSARTTRRVNTEAFF
D gene: TRBD1; clone size: few; CDR3 length: 17; J gene: TRBJ1-4; V gene: TRBV2; CDR3 DNA: TGTGCCAGCCGCGTCGGGGGGACAGGGGAAAGTAATGAAAAACTGTTTTTT; CDR3 protein: CASRVGGTGESNEKLFF
D gene: .; clone size: .; CDR3 length: 15; J gene: TRBJ1-5; V gene: TRBV18; CDR3 DNA: TGTGCCAGCTCATTCGGGTCCGGCAGCAATCAGCCCCAGCATTTT; CDR3 protein: CASSFGSGSNQPQHF
D gene: .; clone size: .; CDR3 length: 12; J gene: TRBJ2-3; V gene: TRBV30; CDR3 DNA: TGTGCCTGGAGTCTTTCGGGTGGTACGCAGTATTTT; CDR3 protein: CAWSLSGGTQYF
D gene: .; clone size: .; CDR3 length: 17; J gene: TRBJ2-3; V gene: TRBV7-6; CDR3 DNA: TGTGCCAGCAGCTTAGTCCCCAAGGTGGGCCTATCTTATACGCAGTATTTT; CDR3 protein: CASSLVPKVGLSYTQYF
D gene: .; clone size: .; CDR3 length: 14; J gene: TRBJ1-5; V gene: TRBV19; CDR3 DNA: TGTGCCAGTAGTAAACAGCTCAGCAATCAGCCCCAGCATTTT; CDR3 protein: CASSKQLSNQPQHF
D gene: TRBD2; clone size: .; CDR3 length: 14; J gene: TRBJ2-7; V gene: TRBV9; CDR3 DNA: TGTGCCAGCAGCCGACTAGCGGGAGTCAGCGAGCAGTACTTC; CDR3 protein: CASSRLAGVSEQYF
D gene: .; clone size: once; CDR3 length: 16; J gene: TRBJ2-3; V gene: TRBV19; CDR3 DNA: TGTGCCAGTAGTGTACAGGCCGGATTAAGCACAGATACGCAGTATTTT; CDR3 protein: CASSVQAGLSTDTQYF
D gene: TRBD2; clone size: .; CDR3 length: 18; J gene: TRBJ2-7; V gene: TRBV7-2; CDR3 DNA: TGTGCCAGCAGCTTAGGAGCCTCTTTTGGCGGGAGCTCCTACGAGCAGTACTTC; CDR3 protein: CASSLGASFGGSSYEQYF
D gene: .; clone size: .; CDR3 length: 15; J gene: TRBJ2-7; V gene: TRBV5-4; CDR3 DNA: TGTGCCAGCAGCTTGGGGAGGAAAAAAACCCACGAGCAGTACTTC; CDR3 protein: CASSLGRKKTHEQYF
D gene: .; clone size: .; CDR3 length: 15; J gene: TRBJ1-2; V gene: TRBV5-4; CDR3 DNA: TGTGCCAGCAGCATGCCGGGCCCCGCGGGGAGGGGCTACACCTTC; CDR3 protein: CASSMPGPAGRGYTF